This TCR beta chain was sequenced during a study of T-cell reconstitution after alpha-beta-depleted transplantation in children. Study findings and constraints: Approximately two months post-transplant, alpha-beta T cells reportedly originated from several hundred expanded graft clones. Hyperexpanded clones declined; after one year, newly produced T cells mostly supplied diversity.

As concerns this clonotype: The antigen remains undetermined.

The germline gives CDR1 SQVTM, CDR2 ANQGSEA. The CDR3 runs to 15 residues. J was trimmed by 6 bases and V by 1 base; bases with no gene match: 12. Preparation of the TCRbeta library was carried out with unique molecular identifiers. Using its own MiXCR run on the PCR reads, TCRdb lists one record per CDR3 protein. The table lists about 980,000 distinct CDR3 sequences, roughly 31% of them singletons. Source: PBMCs, mostly from graft donor cells, taken 360 days after TCRalphabeta/CD19-depleted stem cell transplant. This TCR derives from a boy under two years old who had a stem cell transplant for SCID, so the T cells may come from the graft donor. The chain couples TRBV29-1 to TRBJ2-7; 7 positions agree with TRBD2. CDR3 protein: CSVEVDWPSGAEQYF. The CDR3 nucleotides read TGCAGCGTTGAAGTAGACTGGCCTAGCGGCGCCGAGCAGTACTTC.